This passage covers 27 T cell receptor beta chains from one sample sequenced in a study of CD4 T cells in relation to SARS-CoV-2 and coronaviruses. Their antigens are not known. Produced via immunoSEQ multiplex PCR; TCRdb's table is partial and in-frame only. This sample has some 14,000 clones, with under 85% found just once. CD4+ T cells from unexposed donors were obtained before the COVID-19 pandemic (2011-2018). Isolation of CD4+ T cells took place after less than 13 days in culture. Sequencing used CD4+ T cells from PBMCs, cultured in vitro. These receptors were taken from a human donor in good health.

Written as DNA, the CDR3 is TGCGCCAGCAGCCAAGGAGGGACAGGGGACAATGAGCAGTTCTTC. As protein: CASSQGGTGDNEQFF. The gene calls are TRBV4-1 and TRBJ2-1, with 10 bases fitting TRBD1. V lost 1 base and J lost 5; bases outside the gene matches: 2. CDR3 length equals 15 residues. Per the germline V gene, CDR1 is MGHRA and CDR2 is YSYEKL.

The rearrangement uses TRBV6-5 and TRBJ2-2; 11 bases fit TRBD2. This CDR3 spans 13 amino acids. V shed 6 bases, J shed 8 bases, and the junction held 2 bases outside the gene matches. Germline assignment: CDR1 MNHEY and CDR2 SVGAGI. CDR3 loop: CASRLAGAGELFF. The CDR3 region has the DNA TGTGCCAGCAGACTAGCGGGAGCAGGGGAGCTGTTTTTT.

The chain employs TRBV24-1 and TRBJ1-2; 8 nucleotides agree with TRBD1. Trimming took 4 bases from V and 6 from J; bases not matched to a gene: 6. The CDR3 is made up of 14 amino acids. The germline CDR1 and CDR2 sequences are KGHDR and SFDVKD. The CDR3 DNA reads as TGTGCCACCAGTGACACGGACAGGGACCATGGCTACACCTTC. It translates to CATSDTDRDHGYTF.

The genes are TRBV12-5 and TRBJ2-1; 11 bases are a match to TRBD2. This CDR3 spans 15 amino acids. From germline, CDR1 is LGHNT and CDR2 FRNRAP. Trimming removed 6 bases from V and 9 bases from J; junction bases left unmatched: 10. The CDR3: CASGLGLAGVGEQFF. CDR3 in DNA: TGTGCTAGTGGCCTCGGACTAGCGGGTGTGGGTGAGCAGTTCTTC.

The chain carries TRBV24-1 and TRBJ2-2; 7 nucleotides align to TRBD1. The V gene's germline CDR1 is KGHDR and CDR2 SFDVKD. This CDR3 has 15 residues. V dropped 6 bases and J dropped 3; count of bases not matched to a gene: 6. CDR3 in DNA: TGTGCCACCAGTCACCGGGACAGAGACACCGGGGAGCTGTTTTTT. Residues: CATSHRDRDTGELFF.

This clone was found once. The chain combines TRBV14 with TRBJ2-7; TRBD1 aligns across 9 bases. The length of the CDR3 is 16 residues. Germline CDR1 SGHDN, CDR2 FVKESK. J lost 3 bases, V lost 2 bases, and 8 bases had no gene match. The CDR3 protein is CASSQPGQGRLYEQYF. The CDR3 nucleotides are TGTGCCAGCAGCCAACCCGGACAGGGGAGGCTCTACGAGCAGTACTTC.

V is TRBV18 and J is TRBJ2-1; D may be TRBD2 (6 bases). This CDR3 is 13 amino acids long. CDR1 is KGHSH, CDR2 LQKENI, per germline. Trimming stripped 3 bases from V and 5 bases from J, with 8 bases between. CDR3 sequence reads: CASSPASDNEQFF. The CDR3 bases are TGTGCCAGCTCACCTGCTAGCGACAATGAGCAGTTCTTC.

The rearrangement links TRBV24-1 to TRBJ2-1; a possible D gene is TRBD2 (6 bases). The V gene lost 4 bases and the J gene lost 0 bases, with 15 bases spanning the gap. From germline, CDR1 is KGHDR and CDR2 SFDVKD. CDR3 length equals 17 residues. The CDR3 coding sequence is TGTGCCACCAGTGACTTCGGGAGCCCGAGCTCCTACAATGAGCAGTTCTTC. Amino acid sequence: CATSDFGSPSSYNEQFF.

The rearrangement links TRBV15 to TRBJ1-3; D might be TRBD1 (6 bases). Germline assignment: CDR1 LNHNV and CDR2 YYDKDF (reference sequence). V lost 0 bases, J lost 1 base, and 10 bases lay in between. The CDR3 is 16 amino acids. The CDR3 here is CATSRDLGASGNTIYF. The CDR3 nucleotides read TGTGCCACCAGCAGAGATTTGGGGGCATCTGGAAACACCATATATTTT. Full variable domain (rest looked up from reference TRBV15 and TRBJ1-3): DAMVIQNPRYQVTQFGKPVTLSCSQTLNHNVMYWYQQKSSQAPKLLFHYYDKDFNNEADTPDNFQSRRPNTSFCFLDIRSPGLGDTAMYLCATSRDLGASGNTIYFGEGSWLTVV.

The chain is built from TRBV6-1 and TRBJ1-1, with D possibly TRBD1 on 5 matching bases. V lost 1 base and J lost 4, with 10 bases in between. Germline-derived CDR1 and CDR2 are MNHNS and SASEGT. CDR3 size: 14 residues. The chain's CDR3 is CASSEDRGITEAFF. DNA for the CDR3: TGTGCCAGCAGTGAAGATAGGGGAATCACTGAAGCTTTCTTT.

The chain employs TRBV6-5 and TRBJ2-2; D perhaps matches TRBD2 (5 bases). The CDR3 covers 14 residues. From germline, CDR1 is MNHEY and CDR2 SVGAGI. Trimming pared 0 bases from V and 4 bases from J, leaving 6 bases between. CDR3 loop: CASSYSTSTGELFF. Here the CDR3 DNA reads TGTGCCAGCAGTTACTCTACTAGCACCGGGGAGCTGTTTTTT.

CDR3 sequence: CASSIERGNQPQHF. CDR3 DNA: TGTGCCAGTAGTATAGAAAGGGGCAATCAGCCCCAGCATTTT. The chain recombines TRBV19 with TRBJ1-5; the D is unclear. This CDR3 is 14 amino acids long. Trimming took off 0 bases at V and 2 bases at J, with 5 bases between the two ends. The germline gives CDR1 LNHDA, CDR2 SQIVND (reference sequence).

This chain joins TRBV24-1 and TRBJ2-5; 10 bases match TRBD1. CDR3 size: 13 residues. The germline V gene encodes CDR1 KGHDR and CDR2 SFDVKD. Trimming cost V 9 bases and J 7 bases; bases outside gene matches: 7. The CDR3 nucleotides are TGTGCCACCTCGGACAGGGGGAGCGGGACCCAGTACTTC. As protein: CATSDRGSGTQYF.

In its sample, this clone was seen once. The rearrangement links TRBV20-1 to TRBJ2-3; 7 nucleotides line up with TRBD1. The junction had 5 bases not matched to a gene; V was cut back by 3 bases and J by 2 bases. This CDR3 spans 14 amino acids. CDR1 and CDR2 (germline): DFQATT, SNEGSKA (reference sequence). The CDR3 region is CSASVGGDTDTQYF. The CDR3 bases are TGCAGTGCTAGTGTAGGGGGCGACACAGATACGCAGTATTTT.

CDR3 sequence: CASSTLFERFSYEQYF. The CDR3 DNA follows: TGTGCCAGTAGTACTTTATTTGAGCGGTTCTCCTACGAGCAGTACTTC. The rearrangement uses TRBV19 and TRBJ2-7; possibly TRBD2 for D (5 bases). The CDR3 is made up of 16 amino acids. Germline V CDR1 and CDR2: LNHDA, SQIVND (reference sequence). V gave up 4 bases and J gave up 0 bases, with 16 bases separating them.

This chain uses TRBV6-6 with TRBJ1-5; 7 bases are shared with TRBD1. This CDR3 spans 15 amino acids. Looked up from germline, CDR1 is MNHNY and CDR2 is SVGAGI (reference sequence). With 2 bases clipped from V and 2 bases from J, the junction kept 3 bases outside the gene matches. The CDR3 nucleotides read TGTGCCAGCAGTTACCAGGACAGGCGCAATCAGCCCCAGCATTTT. This gives the protein CASSYQDRRNQPQHF.

This clone came up a few times. J is TRBJ1-5 and V is TRBV6-5; no clear D. Germline V CDR1 and CDR2: MNHEY, SVGAGI. The V end was cut by 7 bases, the J end by 0 bases, with 7 bases between. CDR3 size: 13 residues. The CDR3 protein is CASKGNSNQPQHF. For the CDR3, the DNA is TGTGCCAGCAAGGGAAATAGCAATCAGCCCCAGCATTTT.

The chain uses TRBV24-1 and TRBJ2-1, with 10 bases that match TRBD2. The germline gives CDR1 KGHDR, CDR2 SFDVKD. The CDR3 has 15 residues. V gave up 3 bases and J gave up 8 bases; unmatched junction bases: 6. The CDR3 sequence: CATSDPGLAKDEQFF. CDR3 DNA sequence: TGTGCCACCAGTGATCCGGGACTAGCGAAGGATGAGCAGTTCTTC.

The chain is built from TRBV3-1 (or the pseudogene TRBV3-2) and TRBJ2-1, with D tentatively TRBD1 (5 bases). V was cut by 3 bases and J by 10 bases, with 13 bases left in between. This CDR3 comprises 13 residues. Germline assignment: CDR1 LGHDT and CDR2 YNNKEL (reference sequence). The CDR3, as DNA: TGTGCCAGCAGCCATTTAGGGGTGGGGGAGCAGTTCTTC. This codes for CASSHLGVGEQFF.

The chain has TRBV6-1 and TRBJ2-7; maybe TRBD1 (6 bases). The CDR3 has 16 residues. Per the germline V gene, CDR1 is MNHNS and CDR2 is SASEGT. The V gene lost 1 base and the J gene lost 3 bases, with 16 bases spanning the gap. In DNA, the CDR3 is TGTGCCAGCAGTGAAGAGCAGGGGCCGAAGTTCTACGAGCAGTACTTC. This gives the protein CASSEEQGPKFYEQYF.

V usage is TRBV6-5 and J usage is TRBJ1-2, with D unclear. V lost 5 bases to trimming and J lost 1 base, with 11 bases between them. The CDR3 covers 14 residues. The V gene's germline CDR1 is MNHEY and CDR2 SVGAGI. The CDR3 loop reads CASSPDGRNYGYTF. The CDR3 DNA follows: TGTGCCAGCAGTCCGGACGGTCGTAACTATGGCTACACCTTC.

The chain joins TRBV10-3 to TRBJ2-7, with D possibly being TRBD2 (5 bases). V gave up 2 bases and J gave up 2 bases, with 13 bases separating them. The CDR3 totals 15 residues. From germline, CDR1 is ENHRY and CDR2 SYGVKD. CDR3 bases: TGTGCCATCAGTGAGGGACTGCCTGGTACCTACGAGCAGTACTTC. The encoded protein is CAISEGLPGTYEQYF.

The genes are TRBV11-2 and TRBJ2-3; the match to TRBD2 covers 7 bases. CDR1 and CDR2 from the germline V gene are SGHAT and FQNNGV. The CDR3 spans 15 residues. The J segment lost 5 bases and the V segment lost 0 bases, leaving 5 bases of the junction unmatched. The CDR3, as DNA: TGTGCCAGCAGCTTAGACCCCGCGGGAGTAGATACGCAGTATTTT. Translated: CASSLDPAGVDTQYF.

The V gene is TRBV3-1 (or the pseudogene TRBV3-2), the J gene TRBJ1-5; no clear D. The CDR3 totals 15 residues. Trimming cost V 4 bases and J 2 bases, with 12 bases left between them. From germline, CDR1 is LGHDT and CDR2 YNNKEL (reference sequence). CDR3 sequence: CASSRRVGGNQPQHF. CDR3 nucleotide sequence: TGTGCCAGCAGCCGCCGGGTTGGAGGCAATCAGCCCCAGCATTTT.

The chain employs TRBV7-8 and TRBJ1-3; D gene uncertain. Germline V gives CDR1 SGHVS, CDR2 FQNEAQ. Trimming took off 1 base at V and 0 bases at J, with 10 bases between the two ends. The CDR3 is made up of 16 amino acids. The CDR3 nucleotides read TGTGCCAGCAGCTTAGGACGGCAGTTCTCTGGAAACACCATATATTTT. Its protein product is CASSLGRQFSGNTIYF.

This chain connects TRBV5-1 to TRBJ2-5; D may be TRBD1 (6 bases). CDR3 length equals 15 residues. CDR1 and CDR2 (germline): SGHRS, YFSETQ. V gave up 4 bases and J gave up 0 bases, with 13 bases separating them. This chain's CDR3 is CASSGGGQYQETQYF. For the CDR3, the DNA is TGCGCCAGCAGCGGGGGCGGACAGTACCAAGAGACCCAGTACTTC.

The rearrangement uses TRBV9 and TRBJ2-1, with D perhaps given as TRBD1 or TRBD2 (5 bases each). V dropped 4 bases and J dropped 6 bases, with 20 bases sitting between them. The V gene's germline CDR1 is SGDLS and CDR2 YYNGEE. The CDR3 has 16 residues. Here the CDR3 reads CASSYIIPGPVNEQFF. CDR3 sequence (DNA): TGTGCCAGCAGCTATATTATACCGGGACCAGTCAATGAGCAGTTCTTC.